Following are 4 T cell receptor beta chains from one sample sequenced in a study of blood T cell repertoires in COVID-19. This table comes from immunoSEQ multiplex PCR, and its TCRdb copy is limited to in-frame clones, with some not included. Among 140,000 to 150,000 clones listed, roughly 82% were seen once. Input material: peripheral blood. The receptors stem from a human donor with acute or convalescent COVID-19. The donor label of this sample is uncertain.

This clone was seen just once. V gene TRBV5-4 combines with J gene TRBJ2-5; D might be TRBD2 (6 bases). The CDR3 totals 14 residues. With 0 bases removed from V and 3 bases from J, the gap between germline ends came to 9 bases. Germline lookup yields CDR1 SGHNT and CDR2 YYREEE (reference sequence). The CDR3 DNA sequence: TGTGCCAGCAGCTTGGACGGGGGTAAAGAGACCCAGTACTTC. Translating it yields CASSLDGGKETQYF.

The chain combines TRBV5-1 with TRBJ1-6; 7 bases are shared with TRBD1. J lost 4 bases, V lost 4 bases, and 8 bases had no gene match. This CDR3 is 16 amino acids long. The germline CDR1 and CDR2 sequences are SGHRS and YFSETQ. The CDR3 spells CASSAGTVSYNSPLHF. As DNA, the CDR3 is TGCGCCAGCAGCGCAGGGACAGTCTCTTATAATTCACCCCTCCACTTT.

This clone was counted a single time. The chain couples TRBV4-1 to TRBJ2-1; the match to TRBD1 covers 10 bases. V dropped 1 base and J dropped 8; count of bases not matched to a gene: 11. From germline, CDR1 is MGHRA and CDR2 YSYEKL. There are 17 residues in the CDR3. The chain's CDR3 is CASSQAIRQGAGDEQFF. In DNA, the CDR3 is TGCGCCAGCAGCCAAGCGATCAGACAGGGGGCAGGCGATGAGCAGTTCTTC.

The chain employs TRBV5-1 and TRBJ2-1; 9 bases agree with TRBD2. V shed 0 bases and J 7 bases; nucleotides not matched to a gene: 5. The CDR3 runs 15 residues. The germline CDR1 and CDR2 sequences are SGHRS and YFSETQ. The CDR3 sequence: CASSLESGGPNEQFF. CDR3 nucleotides: TGCGCCAGCAGCTTGGAAAGCGGGGGGCCGAATGAGCAGTTCTTC.